The entry below describes one T cell receptor (beta chain). The antigen is undetermined. This sample stems from a study of cytomegalovirus exposure and HLA in healthy donors. A multiplex PCR was run with 60 Vbeta primers and 13 Jbeta primers. The method was immunoSEQ multiplex PCR; TCRdb's version includes in-frame clones alone and lacks a portion of them. The sample includes some 140,000 clones, 73% of them seen just once. Study-wide results and caveats: Most TCR sequences were rare, but some public TCRs occurred in many donors.

Sample: PBMCs. The receptor was isolated from a woman between 40 and 55 years old in good health and CMV-seronegative.

As DNA, the CDR3 is TGTGCCAGCCAGAAGACGATACCCGGGGGGCGGAGCGCAGATACGCAGTATTTT. Translating it yields CASQKTIPGGRSADTQYF. The chain has TRBV5-4 and TRBJ2-3, with TRBD2 as a possible D gene (7 bases). CDR1 and CDR2 from the germline V gene are SGHNT and YYREEE (reference sequence). V lost 7 bases and J lost 4, with 28 bases in between. The CDR3 contains 18 residues.